The 18 T cell receptor beta chains in this list originate from one sample, sequenced in a study of blood T cell repertoires in COVID-19. Generated by immunoSEQ multiplex PCR, the TCRdb table keeps only in-frame clones and is missing some. The repertoire holds around 250,000 clones, with roughly 80% as singletons. Sequencing was performed on peripheral blood. The receptors were sampled from a young woman with acute or convalescent COVID-19.

This clone was found once. The V gene is TRBV27, the J gene TRBJ2-1; TRBD2 aligns across 8 bases. Unmatched junction bases numbered 5, after V lost 10 bases and J lost 0 bases. The CDR3 spans 14 residues. Germline lookup yields CDR1 MNHEY and CDR2 SMNVEV (reference sequence). CDR3 sequence (DNA): TGTGCCACCAGAAGCGGGAGCTCCTACAATGAGCAGTTCTTC. This sequence encodes CATRSGSSYNEQFF.

The rearrangement uses TRBV6-2 or TRBV6-3 and TRBJ2-3; possible D gene TRBD2, 6 bases. The germline gives CDR1 MNHEY, CDR2 SVGEGT. V lost 2 bases to trimming and J lost 2 bases, with 11 bases between them. This CDR3 contains 15 residues. CDR3 DNA: TGTGCCAGCAGTTACCGGGCTAGCGTCACAGATACGCAGTATTTT. Amino acids: CASSYRASVTDTQYF.

The chain combines TRBV7-9 with TRBJ2-5; the D gene is possibly TRBD1 (6 bases). Between the trimmed V and J ends, which lost 5 bases and 10 bases, there was a span of 14 bases. The CDR3 extends over 12 amino acids. Germline V gene sequence: CDR1 SEHNR, CDR2 FQNEAQ (reference sequence). CDR3 loop: CASSLGGEDQYF. The DNA of the CDR3 is TGTGCCAGCAGCCTAGGGGGAGAAGACCAGTACTTC.

The V and J genes are TRBV29-1 and TRBJ2-2, with 8 positions matching TRBD1. The CDR3 contains 14 residues. The trim removed 6 bases at V and 6 bases at J, leaving 9 bases unmatched. From germline, CDR1 is SQVTM and CDR2 ANQGSEA. CDR3: CSVAGTGRSGELFF. CDR3 nucleotides: TGCAGCGTCGCCGGGACAGGTAGGTCCGGGGAGCTGTTTTTT.

The rearrangement joins TRBV21-1 to TRBJ2-5; the table assigns TRBD2, which was not confirmed against the DNA. TRBV21-1 constitutes a pseudogene. CDR3 length equals 14 residues. CDR3: CASTIRGGGETQYF. In DNA form, the CDR3 reads TGTGCCAGCACCATCCGGGGAGGAGGGGAGACCCAGTACTTC.

The gene calls are TRBV3-1 (or the pseudogene TRBV3-2) and TRBJ2-7, with D tentatively TRBD2 (6 bases). Germline V gives CDR1 LGHDT, CDR2 YNNKEL (reference sequence). Trimming took off 1 base at V and 4 bases at J, with 11 bases between the two ends. The CDR3 contains 14 residues. This CDR3 is CASSQVSRGYEQYF. The CDR3 nucleotides are TGTGCCAGCAGCCAAGTTTCTCGGGGGTACGAGCAGTACTTC.

As concerns this clone: Other DNA sequences in this sample translate to the same CDR3. The chain links TRBV7-2 to TRBJ2-1, with 8 bases fitting TRBD2. The J segment lost 3 bases and the V segment lost 1 base, leaving 2 bases of the junction unmatched. Germline-derived CDR1 and CDR2 are SGHTA and FQGNSA. This CDR3 spans 15 amino acids. As DNA, the CDR3 is TGTGCCAGCAGCTTAGGCGGGACTAGCTACAATGAGCAGTTCTTC. It specifies CASSLGGTSYNEQFF.

J is TRBJ2-7 and V is TRBV27; 10 bases are shared with TRBD2. The length of the CDR3 is 16 residues. V lost 0 bases, J lost 3 bases, and 5 bases stayed unmatched. Germline-derived CDR1 and CDR2 are MNHEY and SMNVEV (reference sequence). This CDR3 reads CASSLSTGLASYEQYF. CDR3 DNA: TGTGCCAGCAGTTTATCGACGGGACTAGCGAGCTACGAGCAGTACTTC.

The rearrangement joins TRBV30 to TRBJ2-3, with TRBD1 identical over 10 bases. CDR3 length: 12 residues. Germline V gene lookup returns CDR1 GTSNPN and CDR2 SVGIG (reference sequence). The J segment lost 4 bases and the V segment lost 5 bases, leaving 0 bases of the junction unmatched. In DNA form, the CDR3 reads TGTGCCTGGGACAGGGGGCCAGATACGCAGTATTTT. This codes for CAWDRGPDTQYF. The full variable domain, in which reference TRBV30 and TRBJ2-3 provide the parts outside the CDR3, is SQTIHQWPATLVQPVGSPLSLECTVEGTSNPNLYWYRQAAGRGLQLLFYSVGIGQISSEVPQNLSASRPQDRQFILSSKKLLLSDSGFYLCAWDRGPDTQYFGPGTRLTVL.

This clone was counted only a few times. The chain combines TRBV9 with TRBJ1-6, with a possible D match to TRBD1 (6 bases). Trimming shortened V by 3 bases and J by 4 bases, and 14 bases separated the two germline ends. CDR1 is SGDLS and CDR2 is YYNGEE in the germline V gene. The CDR3 extends over 16 amino acids. DNA of the CDR3: TGTGCCAGCAGCGGGGATCAGGGGTATTATAATTCACCCCTCCACTTT. Translating it yields CASSGDQGYYNSPLHF.

The V gene is TRBV28, the J gene TRBJ2-1, with 13 bases fitting TRBD2. Germline V gene data show CDR1 as MDHEN and CDR2 as SYDVKM. This CDR3 region has 15 residues. V was pared by 3 bases and J by 7 bases, with 3 bases of the junction left unmatched. CDR3 DNA sequence: TGTGCCAGCAGTTTCTTGGGACTAGCGGGGAATGAGCAGTTCTTC. Translation: CASSFLGLAGNEQFF.

In its sample, this clone was seen once. CDR3 DNA: TGTGCCAGCAGGTTGTCTTCAGGGTACAATCAGCCCCAGCATTTT. This encodes CASRLSSGYNQPQHF. The chain employs TRBV2 and TRBJ1-5, with D tentatively TRBD1 (5 bases). The CDR3 sequence is 15 residues long. The germline V gene encodes CDR1 SNHLY and CDR2 FYNNEI. Trimming pared 6 bases from V and 3 bases from J, leaving 15 bases between.

As DNA, the CDR3 is TGTGCCACCAGCAGAGATACTGCAGGGGGGAATCAGCCCCAGCATTTT. Its translation: CATSRDTAGGNQPQHF. The J gene is TRBJ1-5, the V gene TRBV15, with 7 bases matching TRBD1. Germline CDR1 LNHNV, CDR2 YYDKDF (reference sequence). The V segment lost 0 bases and the J segment 4 bases; nucleotides outside the gene matches: 6. The CDR3 runs 16 residues.

The rearrangement joins TRBV7-3 to TRBJ1-5; 7 bases agree with TRBD1. The CDR3 totals 14 residues. Germline assignment: CDR1 SGHTA and CDR2 FQGTGA. J was trimmed by 7 bases and V by 4 bases; bases with no gene match: 7. This CDR3 reads CASSSGQAVQPQHF. The CDR3 DNA reads as TGTGCCAGCAGCTCAGGACAGGCCGTGCAGCCCCAGCATTTT.

V and J are TRBV5-1 and TRBJ1-2; 7 nucleotides align to TRBD1. Germline V lookup: CDR1 SGHRS, CDR2 YFSETQ. The V segment lost 0 bases and the J segment 4 bases; nucleotides outside the gene matches: 3. The CDR3 is 14 amino acids. CDR3 loop: CASSLDRGSYGYTF. The CDR3 DNA reads TGCGCCAGCAGCTTGGACAGGGGAAGCTATGGCTACACCTTC.

The rearrangement links TRBV5-1 to TRBJ2-1; 9 bases line up with TRBD2. Germline V gene data show CDR1 as SGHRS and CDR2 as YFSETQ. The CDR3 runs 15 residues. V lost 4 bases, J lost 4 bases, and 6 bases stayed unmatched. In DNA, the CDR3 is TGCGCCAGCAGCATGACTAGCGGAGATTACAATGAGCAGTTCTTC. It yields the protein CASSMTSGDYNEQFF.

The rearrangement uses TRBV19 and TRBJ1-2, with TRBD1 matching 8 bases. The CDR3 consists of 12 residues. Losses at the gene ends were 6 bases for V and 6 bases for J; bases not matched to a gene: 3. Germline V gives CDR1 LNHDA, CDR2 SQIVND (reference sequence). For the CDR3, the DNA is TGTGCCAGTAGGCAGGGGGCAGATGGCTACACCTTC. Amino acids: CASRQGADGYTF.

The chain couples TRBV30 to TRBJ2-7; D is ambiguous. Germline V gene data show CDR1 as GTSNPN and CDR2 as SVGIG (reference sequence). V lost 8 bases, J lost 0 bases, and 14 bases lay in between. CDR3 length equals 13 residues. The CDR3, as DNA: TGTGCCACGAGGATAAGTGGCTCCTACGAGCAGTACTTC. Protein product: CATRISGSYEQYF.